Following are 16 T cell receptor beta chains from one sample sequenced in a study of regulatory T cells in long-lasting Graves disease. HTBI primers from iRepertoire and Arm-PCR of CDR3 regions yielded the TCR beta libraries. TCRdb independently ran MiXCR on the multiplex PCR reads; one entry per CDR3 protein. Altogether about 440,000 distinct CDR3 sequences are present, about a sixth being singletons, with the ten largest covering approximately 11%. Time point noted: newly diagnosed GD, antithyroid drugs for less than 3 months. Isolated PBMC RNA provided the starting material for the TCR library. The sample also formed part of further work on T cells in Graves' hyperthyroidism and ophthalmopathy.

The material was peripheral blood mononuclear cells (PBMCs), obtained at new diagnosis, from a patient treated with antithyroid drugs. These TCRs come from a woman aged 25 to 39 with Graves disease.

This clonotype was found many times. V usage is TRBV3-1 and J usage is TRBJ1-1; D call uncertain. The germline gives CDR1 LGHDT, CDR2 YNNKEL (reference sequence). Trimming shortened V by 0 bases and J by 2 bases, and 13 bases separated the two germline ends. CDR3 length: 16 amino acids. In DNA form, the CDR3 reads TGTGCCAGCAGCCAAGACACCCGGGATCGAAACACTGAAGCTTTCTTT. Protein sequence: CASSQDTRDRNTEAFF.

This clonotype was picked up a small number of times. Being one base from a much bigger clone, this may be a read error. The chain is built from TRBV12-3 or TRBV12-4 and TRBJ2-7, with TRBD2 matching 7 bases. CDR3 length: 16 residues. The V and J ends lost 5 bases and 1 base, in that order; junction bases with no gene match: 11. The CDR3 coding sequence is TGTGCCAGCAGTGCCCCCCGGGGTAGCGGGTCCTACGAGCAGTACTTC. It encodes CASSAPRGSGSYEQYF.

The chain uses TRBV6-1 and TRBJ2-1, with D perhaps TRBD1 (5 bases). From germline, CDR1 is MNHNS and CDR2 SASEGT. The V end lost 5 bases, the J end lost 0 bases, and 11 bases lay between the germline ends. The CDR3 runs to 15 residues. CDR3 sequence reads: CASSTDRDSYNEQFF. Here the CDR3 DNA reads TGTGCCAGCAGTACCGACAGAGACTCCTACAATGAGCAGTTCTTC.

This clonotype occurred many times. V usage is TRBV27 and J usage is TRBJ2-5, with D maybe TRBD2 (6 bases). Germline values: CDR1 MNHEY, CDR2 SMNVEV (reference sequence). V gave up 5 bases and J gave up 5 bases, with 15 bases separating them. The CDR3 spans 14 residues. In nucleotides, the CDR3 is TGTGCCAGCAGTGAGTTTCAAAGCGGGGAGACCCAGTACTTC. Translating it yields CASSEFQSGETQYF.

This clonotype has more than one count but fewer than ten. This chain joins TRBV15 and TRBJ2-2; 11 bases match TRBD2. In germline, CDR1 is LNHNV, CDR2 YYDKDF (reference sequence). V lost 0 bases, J lost 0 bases, and 0 bases stayed unmatched. The CDR3 is 17 residues long. The CDR3 reads CATSREGLAANTGELFF. The DNA of the CDR3 is TGTGCCACCAGCAGAGAGGGACTAGCGGCGAACACCGGGGAGCTGTTTTTT.

This clonotype was counted ten times or more. This chain joins TRBV20-1 and TRBJ2-3, with D perhaps being TRBD1 or TRBD2 (5 bases each). Germline CDR1 and CDR2: DFQATT and SNEGSKA (reference sequence). This CDR3 spans 15 amino acids. V was shortened by 5 bases and J by 0 bases, with 15 bases between the two germline ends. The CDR3 protein is CSAYHRPGSTDTQYF. Here the CDR3 DNA reads TGCAGTGCTTATCACAGGCCGGGAAGCACAGATACGCAGTATTTT.

This clonotype was seen ten or more times. The V gene is TRBV7-9, the J gene TRBJ2-7; 7 bases fit TRBD1. After removal of 1 base from V and 1 base from J, the junction contained 7 bases not matched to a gene. CDR1 is SEHNR and CDR2 is FQNEAQ in the germline V gene (reference sequence). This CDR3 has 16 residues. CDR3 region: CASSLVGGTESYEQYF. CDR3 sequence (DNA): TGTGCCAGCAGCTTAGTGGGTGGGACAGAATCCTACGAGCAGTACTTC.

This clonotype was recorded a few times. The V gene is TRBV5-4, the J gene TRBJ2-5; no clear D. This CDR3 spans 15 amino acids. Germline V CDR1 and CDR2: SGHNT, YYREEE (reference sequence). The ends were cut back, 4 bases at V and 1 base at J, with 14 bases in the middle. CDR3 DNA sequence: TGTGCCAGCAGCCGTCCCGAAGACGGCCAAGAGACCCAGTACTTC. Its protein product is CASSRPEDGQETQYF.

The gene calls are TRBV6-2 or TRBV6-3 and TRBJ2-2; TRBD1 is a possible D gene (6 bases). Deletions cut 6 bases from V and 6 bases from J, with 20 bases between. The germline V gene encodes CDR1 MNHEY and CDR2 SVGEGT. There are 16 residues in the CDR3. The CDR3 DNA reads TGTGCCAGCAGGAGGGGGATCCTCCAGGGACCCGGGGAGCTGTTTTTT. Translated: CASRRGILQGPGELFF.

A word on this clonotype: A single base separates this from a much larger clone, so it may be a read error. This chain connects TRBV29-1 to TRBJ2-1; D unclear. V was clipped by 6 bases and J by 13 bases, with 31 bases between them. Germline loops: CDR1 SQVTM, CDR2 ANQGSEA. This CDR3 is 16 amino acids long. The CDR3 reads CSVLSHPDINRETQFF. CDR3 bases: TGCAGCGTCCTCTCTCACCCCGATATTAATAGAGAGACCCAGTTCTTC.

The chain recombines TRBV28 with TRBJ2-1; D might be TRBD2 (6 bases). The CDR3 is 14 amino acids. V dropped 3 bases and J dropped 9 bases, with 15 bases sitting between them. Germline V gene data show CDR1 as MDHEN and CDR2 as SYDVKM. The CDR3 coding sequence is TGTGCCAGCAGTTTGCGGGGACGTGTCGGTGAGCAGTTCTTC. Translation gives CASSLRGRVGEQFF. The complete variable domain, with remaining parts taken from reference TRBV28 and TRBJ2-1, reads DVKVTQSSRYLVKRTGEKVFLECVQDMDHENMFWYRQDPGLGLRLIYFSYDVKMKEKGDIPEGYSVSREKKERFSLILESASTNQTSMYLCASSLRGRVGEQFFGPGTRLTVL.

The chain recombines TRBV6-1 with TRBJ2-1; TRBD1 matches at 8 bases. This CDR3 is 13 amino acids long. Trimming at V came to 6 bases and at J to 8 bases, leaving 6 bases not matched to a gene. Germline V gene data show CDR1 as MNHNS and CDR2 as SASEGT. Written as DNA, the CDR3 is TGTGCCAGCAGGGACAGGGATTGGGATGAGCAGTTCTTC. The encoded protein is CASRDRDWDEQFF.

Concerning this clonotype itself: With a much larger clone just one base away, this may be a read error. The gene calls are TRBV6-1 and TRBJ2-2, with 8 bases that match TRBD2. Per the germline V gene, CDR1 is MNHNS and CDR2 is SASEGT. The V segment lost 10 bases and the J segment 5 bases; nucleotides outside the gene matches: 21. This CDR3 region has 18 residues. CDR3 sequence reads: CAIKILAGPLSGTGELFF. CDR3 nucleotides: TGTGCCATCAAAATCTTAGCGGGACCCCTTAGCGGGACCGGGGAGCTGTTTTTT.

This chain links TRBV24-1 with TRBJ2-5; D is ambiguous. V was pared by 4 bases and J by 7 bases, with 9 bases between. The CDR3 extends over 12 amino acids. Germline CDR1 KGHDR, CDR2 SFDVKD. CDR3 loop: CATSDSSWTQYF. CDR3 nucleotides: TGTGCCACCAGTGACAGTTCTTGGACCCAGTACTTC.

This clonotype was detected many times. The V gene is TRBV20-1, the J gene TRBJ1-5; TRBD1 is a possible D gene (5 bases). The length of the CDR3 is 14 residues. Trimming stripped 3 bases from V and 6 bases from J, with 15 bases between. Looked up from germline, CDR1 is DFQATT and CDR2 is SNEGSKA (reference sequence). The CDR3 protein is CSASLGGGSQPQHF. DNA of the CDR3: TGCAGTGCTAGTTTGGGGGGAGGGAGTCAGCCCCAGCATTTT.

This clonotype was observed many times. The chain is built from TRBV7-2 and TRBJ2-1; D unresolved. The CDR3 extends over 15 amino acids. Germline-derived CDR1 and CDR2 are SGHTA and FQGNSA. V was clipped by 0 bases and J by 0 bases, with 6 bases between them. The CDR3 DNA reads TGTGCCAGCAGCTTAGCTTCAAGCTCCTACAATGAGCAGTTCTTC. It translates to CASSLASSSYNEQFF.